This TCR beta chain appears in the sequencing data of a study of blood T cell repertoires in COVID-19. Study overall: The United States, Italy and Spain provided the acute and convalescent COVID-19 samples. The analysed material was cDNA or gDNA that came from T cells, B-cell-depleted T cells, or PBMCs.

From germline, CDR1 is MNHNY and CDR2 SVGAGI (reference sequence). J lost 6 bases, V lost 6 bases, and 5 bases had no gene match. The CDR3 is made up of 14 amino acids. Original data processing: Amplification from reference gene primers served as the basis for estimated nucleated cell counts. Assay: immunoSEQ multiplex PCR; the TCRdb copy retains only in-frame clones and omits some. That table is the source of V, J and clone size, and D and trimming were worked out from the DNA. The data show 55,000 to 70,000 clones, approximately 82% seen once. Sequencing input: peripheral blood. This TCR was sampled from a woman of 80 years or more with acute or convalescent COVID-19. V gene TRBV6-6 combines with J gene TRBJ2-2, with 9 bases that match TRBD1. CDR3 sequence reads: CASSDRGSSGELFF. The DNA of the CDR3 is TGTGCCAGCAGCGACAGGGGGTCCTCCGGGGAGCTGTTTTTT.